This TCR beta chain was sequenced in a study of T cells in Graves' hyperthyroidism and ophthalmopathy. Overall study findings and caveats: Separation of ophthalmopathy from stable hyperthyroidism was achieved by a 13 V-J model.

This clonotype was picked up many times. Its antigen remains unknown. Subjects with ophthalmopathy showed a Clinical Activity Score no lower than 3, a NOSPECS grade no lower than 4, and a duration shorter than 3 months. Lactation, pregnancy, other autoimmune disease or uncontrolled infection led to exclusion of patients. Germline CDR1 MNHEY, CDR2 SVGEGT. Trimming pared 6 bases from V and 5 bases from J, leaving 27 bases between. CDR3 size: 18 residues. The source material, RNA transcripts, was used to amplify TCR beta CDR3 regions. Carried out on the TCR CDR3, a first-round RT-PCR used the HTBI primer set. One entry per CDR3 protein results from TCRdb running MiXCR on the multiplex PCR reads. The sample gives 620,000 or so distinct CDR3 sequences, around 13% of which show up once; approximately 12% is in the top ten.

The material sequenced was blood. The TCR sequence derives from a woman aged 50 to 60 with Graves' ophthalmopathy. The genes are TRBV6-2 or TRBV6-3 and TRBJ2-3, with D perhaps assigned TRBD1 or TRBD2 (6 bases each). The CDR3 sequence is CASRPLRGRDTFEDTQYF. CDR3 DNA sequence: TGTGCCAGCAGACCCCTTCGGGGGCGGGATACCTTTGAAGATACGCAGTATTTT.